The 27 T cell receptor beta chains in this list originate from one sample, sequenced in a study of regulatory T cells in long-lasting Graves disease. Noted time point: newly diagnosed GD, antithyroid drugs for less than 3 months. PBMCs provided the RNA from which the TCR library was made. Construction of the TCR beta libraries employed iRepertoire HTBI primers in conjunction with Arm-PCR of CDR3 regions. Via MiXCR, TCRdb re-called the multiplex PCR reads, giving one row per CDR3 protein. The table includes roughly 410,000 distinct CDR3 sequences, about 15% detected once. In addition, the sample was reused for a study of T cells in Graves' hyperthyroidism and ophthalmopathy.

The sample in question was peripheral blood mononuclear cells (PBMCs), obtained at new diagnosis, from a patient treated with antithyroid drugs. All receptors come from a woman aged 40 to 50 with Graves disease.

This sequence joins TRBV28 and TRBJ1-2; possible D gene TRBD1, 5 bases. V was cut by 3 bases and J by 7 bases, with 15 bases left in between. CDR3 size: 14 residues. Germline assignment: CDR1 MDHEN and CDR2 SYDVKM. The DNA of the CDR3 is TGTGCCAGCAGTTTCCAGGGTGAATATATTGGCTACACCTTC. It translates to CASSFQGEYIGYTF.

This clonotype was seen only a few times. This chain uses TRBV3-1 with TRBJ1-5, with D perhaps matching TRBD1 (5 bases). The CDR3 runs 14 residues. The V end was cut by 2 bases, the J end by 3 bases, with 8 bases between. Germline loops: CDR1 LGHDT, CDR2 YNNKEL (reference sequence). CDR3 coding DNA: TGTGCCAGCAGCCAAATCGGACACAATCAGCCCCAGCATTTT. Translation: CASSQIGHNQPQHF. Looking up the rest from reference TRBV3-1 and TRBJ1-5 gives the full variable domain: DTAVSQTPKYLVTQMGNDKSIKCEQNLGHDTMYWYKQDSKKFLKIMFSYNNKELIINETVPNRFSPKSPDKAHLNLHINSLELGDSAVYFCASSQIGHNQPQHFGDGTRLSIL.

In this sample, this clonotype turned up many times. The J gene is TRBJ2-7, the V gene TRBV6-5; D remains unclear. Between the trimmed V and J ends, which lost 1 base and 5 bases, there was a span of 15 bases. Germline V gene sequence: CDR1 MNHEY, CDR2 SVGAGI. CDR3 length equals 15 residues. The CDR3 region is CASSYLSRYQDEQYF. The CDR3 DNA follows: TGTGCCAGCAGTTACTTGTCCAGATACCAAGACGAGCAGTACTTC.

This clonotype was counted between two and nine times. J is TRBJ2-3 and V is TRBV7-2; D remains unclear. Germline loops: CDR1 SGHTA, CDR2 FQGNSA. The CDR3 is 13 residues long. Between the trimmed V and J ends, which lost 7 bases and 1 base, there was a span of 9 bases. CDR3 protein: CASKAIRTDTQYF. The CDR3 nucleotides read TGTGCCAGCAAAGCGATTCGCACAGATACGCAGTATTTT.

Ten or more counts support this clonotype. This rearrangement joins TRBV6-2 or TRBV6-3 to TRBJ1-6; D possibly corresponds to TRBD1 (6 bases). In germline, CDR1 is MNHEY, CDR2 SVGEGT. Between the trimmed V and J ends, which lost 5 bases and 0 bases, there was a span of 14 bases. The CDR3 is 17 residues long. The CDR3 coding sequence is TGTGCCAGCAGTGAAGCGACAGGACTCTCCTATAATTCACCCCTCCACTTT. Translated, it gives CASSEATGLSYNSPLHF.

This chain connects TRBV5-1 to TRBJ2-2; a weak D match, TRBD1 (6 bases). The germline V and J ends were trimmed by 0 bases and 0 bases, with 15 bases remaining between them. There are 18 residues in the CDR3. CDR1 and CDR2 (germline): SGHRS, YFSETQ. The CDR3 sequence is CASSLVPGTPANTGELFF. As DNA, the CDR3 is TGCGCCAGCAGCTTGGTACCCGGGACACCCGCGAACACCGGGGAGCTGTTTTTT.

This clonotype was detected only once. V gene TRBV30 combines with J gene TRBJ2-7; TRBD2 matches at 7 bases. This CDR3 region has 12 residues. Germline loops: CDR1 GTSNPN, CDR2 SVGIG (reference sequence). With V trimmed by 8 bases and J by 2 bases, 6 bases remained unmatched. The CDR3 here is CAEGGRAYEQYF. CDR3 DNA: TGTGCCGAGGGCGGGAGAGCCTACGAGCAGTACTTC. Looking up the rest from reference TRBV30 and TRBJ2-7 gives the full variable domain: SQTIHQWPATLVQPVGSPLSLECTVEGTSNPNLYWYRQAAGRGLQLLFYSVGIGQISSEVPQNLSASRPQDRQFILSSKKLLLSDSGFYLCAEGGRAYEQYFGPGTRLTVT.

In nucleotides, the CDR3 is TGCGCCAGCAGCTACACGGTGGAGACCCAGTACTTC. Its translation is CASSYTVETQYF. The genes are TRBV5-1 and TRBJ2-5; D ambiguous. Looked up from germline, CDR1 is SGHRS and CDR2 is YFSETQ. The CDR3 spans 12 residues. V was trimmed by 3 bases and J by 5 bases, leaving 8 bases between them.

This clonotype was detected a few times. The chain combines TRBV27 with TRBJ2-5, with D possibly being TRBD2 (7 bases). V was trimmed by 11 bases and J by 3 bases, leaving 16 bases between them. Germline V gene data show CDR1 as MNHEY and CDR2 as SMNVEV (reference sequence). This CDR3 has 13 amino acids. The CDR3 nucleotides read TGTGCCCCCGGGGGGCCGGGGGAAGAGACCCAGTACTTC. This codes for CAPGGPGEETQYF.

This clonotype was observed many times. The chain employs TRBV29-1 and TRBJ2-7; possible D gene TRBD1, 6 bases. The CDR3 spans 13 residues. Per germline, CDR1 SQVTM and CDR2 ANQGSEA. The V and J ends lost 6 bases and 0 bases respectively, with 12 bases between them. CDR3 in amino acids: CSVKTGSSYEQYF. DNA of the CDR3: TGCAGCGTGAAAACAGGGAGCTCCTACGAGCAGTACTTC.

This clonotype was observed at least ten times. In nucleotides, the CDR3 is TGTGCCAGCAGCCCAGTTAGGGGGCTCGGTGAAGCTTTCTTT. Protein sequence: CASSPVRGLGEAFF. The chain has TRBV11-2 and TRBJ1-1; 7 positions match TRBD1. The CDR3 length is 14 residues. CDR1 is SGHAT and CDR2 is FQNNGV in the germline V gene. Trimming at V came to 5 bases and at J to 7 bases, leaving 10 bases not matched to a gene.

A few counts support this clonotype. This sequence joins TRBV28 and TRBJ2-7; 10 bases line up with TRBD2. CDR1 is MDHEN, CDR2 SYDVKM, per germline. V lost 4 bases to trimming and J lost 4 bases; unmatched junction nucleotides: 4. The CDR3 totals 14 residues. The CDR3 nucleotides are TGTGCCAGCAGTTCCAGCGGGAGGGTTTACGAGCAGTACTTC. It translates to CASSSSGRVYEQYF.

This clonotype was seen ten or more times. V usage is TRBV2 and J usage is TRBJ2-7; D possibly corresponds to TRBD1 (6 bases). Germline V gene lookup returns CDR1 SNHLY and CDR2 FYNNEI. This CDR3 spans 12 amino acids. V lost 6 bases to trimming and J lost 7 bases, with 13 bases between them. Written as DNA, the CDR3 is TGTGCCAGCAGGTTCACAGGGTCAGAGCAGTACTTC. This encodes CASRFTGSEQYF.

This clonotype was counted between two and nine times. The V call is TRBV5-1, the J call TRBJ2-7, with TRBD1 matching over 8 bases. This CDR3 has 14 amino acids. J was trimmed by 5 bases and V by 4 bases; bases with no gene match: 8. The V gene's germline CDR1 is SGHRS and CDR2 YFSETQ. CDR3: CASSPPDRGNEQYF. CDR3 DNA sequence: TGCGCCAGCAGCCCACCCGACAGGGGCAACGAGCAGTACTTC.

This clonotype was picked up many times. The chain recombines TRBV27 with TRBJ1-4; TRBD1 matches at 9 bases. V lost 5 bases, J lost 7 bases, and 14 bases stayed unmatched. The CDR3 is 17 residues long. Germline V lookup: CDR1 MNHEY, CDR2 SMNVEV (reference sequence). CDR3 protein: CASSHILPQGAGEKLFF. The CDR3 DNA reads as TGTGCCAGCAGTCACATCCTTCCACAGGGGGCAGGTGAAAAACTGTTTTTT. Full variable domain (remainder filled in from reference TRBV27 and TRBJ1-4): EAQVTQNPRYLITVTGKKLTVTCSQNMNHEYMSWYRQDPGLGLRQIYYSMNVEVTDKGDVPEGYKVSRKEKRNFPLILESPSPNQTSLYFCASSHILPQGAGEKLFFGSGTQLSVL.

Worth noting for this clonotype: A far larger clone lies a single base away; this is likely a read error. The CDR3 DNA reads TGTGCCAGCAGCTTATCTAGCGGGAGTTCAGATACGCAGTATTTT. It encodes CASSLSSGSSDTQYF. This chain links TRBV12-3 or TRBV12-4 with TRBJ2-3; TRBD2 agrees at 10 bases. This CDR3 has 15 residues. Trimming took 6 bases from V and 4 from J; bases not matched to a gene: 7.

This clonotype was counted a few times. This may arise from a read error, as a much more abundant clone is one base away. The chain links TRBV7-3 to TRBJ2-7; D is unclear. The V and J ends lost 1 base and 6 bases respectively, with 16 bases between them. The CDR3 totals 15 residues. The germline CDR1 and CDR2 sequences are SGHTA and FQGTGA. Here the CDR3 DNA reads TGTGCCAGCAGCTTAAAAGTCCGAGCTCCCAGCGAGCAGTACTTC. This encodes CASSLKVRAPSEQYF.

This clonotype was counted at least ten times. This rearrangement joins TRBV13 to TRBJ2-5, with 8 nucleotides matching TRBD2. The CDR3 loop spans 15 amino acids. The J segment lost 4 bases and the V segment lost 8 bases, leaving 12 bases of the junction unmatched. Germline V gene data show CDR1 as PRHDT and CDR2 as FYEKMQ (reference sequence). In DNA form, the CDR3 reads TGTGCCAGCGGTCGAGGGCGGGAGGCCCCAGAGACCCAGTACTTC. It yields the protein CASGRGREAPETQYF.

Many counts were recorded for this clonotype. The V and J genes are TRBV12-3 or TRBV12-4 and TRBJ2-2, with D possibly being TRBD2 (6 bases). The CDR3 has 18 residues. The V and J ends lost 2 bases and 1 base respectively, with 17 bases between them. The CDR3 DNA reads as TGTGCCAGCAGTTTAAGGTTGCAGGACTACCTGAACACCGGGGAGCTGTTTTTT. As protein: CASSLRLQDYLNTGELFF.

This clonotype was picked up many times. The CDR3 nucleotides are TGTGCCTGGAGCTTAGGACAGGGGAATTCACCCCTCCACTTT. Encoded protein: CAWSLGQGNSPLHF. The chain recombines TRBV30 with TRBJ1-6; 9 nucleotides agree with TRBD1. The CDR3 has 14 amino acids. The V and J ends lost 3 bases and 7 bases, in that order; junction bases with no gene match: 4. CDR1 is GTSNPN and CDR2 is SVGIG in the germline V gene (reference sequence).

This clonotype was detected many times. The CDR3 DNA follows: TGTGCCAGTAGTCCCCAGACATCGAATGAGCAGTTCTTC. It translates to CASSPQTSNEQFF. The chain combines TRBV19 with TRBJ2-1; D ambiguous. CDR3 length: 13 residues. The ends were cut back, 5 bases at V and 7 bases at J, with 12 bases in the middle. The V gene's germline CDR1 is LNHDA and CDR2 SQIVND (reference sequence).

A remark on this clonotype: A read error may be the cause here, since a much bigger clone is one base away. This rearrangement joins TRBV12-3 or TRBV12-4 to TRBJ2-3; tentative D call: TRBD2 (5 bases). Trimming took 4 bases from V and 0 from J, leaving 14 bases between them. The CDR3 spans 16 residues. The CDR3 nucleotides are TGTGCCAGCAGTTCTGGTCGAGACTATAGCACAGATACGCAGTATTTT. This gives the protein CASSSGRDYSTDTQYF.

This clonotype was detected only a few times. The chain links TRBV20-1 to TRBJ2-5; D tentatively reads TRBD1 or TRBD2 (5 bases each). The CDR3 extends over 14 amino acids. The ends were cut back, 6 bases at V and 1 base at J, with 15 bases in the middle. The V gene's germline CDR1 is DFQATT and CDR2 SNEGSKA (reference sequence). For the CDR3, the DNA is TGCAGTGCCCCGGGGCCGGAGTTCCAAGAGACCCAGTACTTC. Protein product: CSAPGPEFQETQYF.

This clonotype appeared many times. This rearrangement joins TRBV10-3 to TRBJ1-6; maybe TRBD1 (6 bases). The CDR3 spans 13 residues. V lost 4 bases and J 8 bases, leaving 9 bases between the germline ends. The germline V gene encodes CDR1 ENHRY and CDR2 SYGVKD. The CDR3 loop is CAISAAGDSPLHF. The DNA for the CDR3 is TGTGCCATCAGTGCGGCAGGGGATTCACCCCTCCACTTT.

The chain joins TRBV10-1 to TRBJ2-2; 9 bases are a match to TRBD1. V was clipped by 5 bases and J by 7 bases; unmatched bases: 8. This CDR3 spans 15 amino acids. Per germline, CDR1 WNHNN and CDR2 SYGVQD (reference sequence). The CDR3 is CASSSGTGSGGELFF. Here the CDR3 DNA reads TGCGCCAGCAGTTCCGGGACAGGGTCGGGCGGGGAGCTGTTTTTT.

Many counts were recorded for this clonotype. The genes are TRBV28 and TRBJ1-1; a possible D gene is TRBD1 (5 bases). V lost 5 bases to trimming and J lost 1 base, with 14 bases between them. Germline lookup yields CDR1 MDHEN and CDR2 SYDVKM. This CDR3 contains 15 residues. CDR3 sequence reads: CASSPSTDSNTEAFF. The CDR3, as DNA: TGTGCCAGCAGTCCTTCGACAGACTCGAACACTGAAGCTTTCTTT.

This clonotype was counted ten times or more. The chain combines TRBV5-1 with TRBJ2-7; TRBD1 might be the D (5 bases). Germline V gene data show CDR1 as SGHRS and CDR2 as YFSETQ. Trimming left V 1 base short and J 3 bases short, with 11 bases between. The CDR3 runs to 14 residues. The CDR3 region is CASSLLQDSYEQYF. The CDR3 bases are TGCGCCAGCAGCTTGTTACAGGATAGCTACGAGCAGTACTTC. The full variable domain, in which reference TRBV5-1 and TRBJ2-7 provide the parts outside the CDR3, is KAGVTQTPRYLIKTRGQQVTLSCSPISGHRSVSWYQQTPGQGLQFLFEYFSETQRNKGNFPGRFSGRQFSNSRSEMNVSTLELGDSALYLCASSLLQDSYEQYFGPGTRLTVT.